Listed here are 27 T cell receptor beta chains from one sample, sequenced in a study of OX40 agonist ivuxolimab in advanced cancers. Library preparation was by the immunoSEQ multiplex PCR assay. This immuneACCESS table, as held by TCRdb, lists in-frame sequences with V and J called but not all clones. Of the missing ones, under half trace to an unresolved V gene in checked studies; the others have no known cause. Present in this sample are 17,000 or so clones, 65% to 80% of which were seen just once. The leading ten clones occupy around 26% of the sample. The specimen was CD4+ or CD8+ T cells sorted from blood, collected in a trial of the OX40 agonist ivuxolimab. The receptors come from an adult with an advanced solid tumor such as melanoma, head and neck, liver or kidney cancer.

The chain couples TRBV7-9 to TRBJ2-7; 8 positions agree with TRBD2. V shed 4 bases, J shed 0 bases, and the junction held 5 bases outside the gene matches. Germline assignment: CDR1 SEHNR and CDR2 FQNEAQ (reference sequence). The CDR3 runs 15 residues. The CDR3 DNA reads as TGTGCCAGCAGCTCAGGACTAGCAAACTCCTACGAGCAGTACTTC. Its protein is CASSSGLANSYEQYF.

This sequence joins TRBV7-6 and TRBJ1-2; D remains ambiguous. Trimming left V 5 bases short and J 2 bases short, with 15 bases between. The length of the CDR3 is 15 residues. Germline assignment: CDR1 SGHVS and CDR2 FNYEAQ. CDR3 coding DNA: TGTGCCAGCAGCCCCAGCCCAATCCTCAACTATGGCTACACCTTC. It specifies CASSPSPILNYGYTF.

This clone came up a few times. V is TRBV4-3 and J is TRBJ2-1; TRBD1 might be the D (6 bases). V dropped 4 bases and J dropped 0 bases, with 10 bases sitting between them. Germline V CDR1 and CDR2: LGHNA, YSLEER. The CDR3 has 15 residues. The CDR3 DNA follows: TGCGCCAGCAGCCCGAACAGGGTCTCCTACAATGAGCAGTTCTTC. Its protein is CASSPNRVSYNEQFF.

This clone was seen a few times. The rearrangement links TRBV28 to TRBJ2-5, with D perhaps being TRBD1 or TRBD2 (7 bases each). The length of the CDR3 is 13 residues. Between the trimmed V and J ends, which lost 5 bases and 5 bases, there was a span of 12 bases. Germline assignment: CDR1 MDHEN and CDR2 SYDVKM. CDR3 sequence: CASSLQGGETQYF. In DNA, the CDR3 is TGTGCCAGCAGTCTTCAGGGGGGGGAGACCCAGTACTTC.

CDR3 coding DNA: TGTGCCAGCAGCGCAGGGGGATGGAGCGAGCAGTACTTC. Its protein is CASSAGGWSEQYF. This chain uses TRBV9 with TRBJ2-7; TRBD1 matches at 7 bases. In germline, CDR1 is SGDLS, CDR2 YYNGEE. The CDR3 is 13 residues long. V shed 3 bases and J 6 bases; nucleotides not matched to a gene: 6.

The chain carries TRBV4-3 and TRBJ1-3, with D possibly matching TRBD1 (5 bases). The CDR3 is 16 amino acids. V lost 0 bases to trimming and J lost 4 bases, with 13 bases between them. Germline loops: CDR1 LGHNA, CDR2 YSLEER. DNA for the CDR3: TGCGCCAGCAGCCAAGATTTGGCAGGGTCCGGAAACACCATATATTTT. Amino acids: CASSQDLAGSGNTIYF.

V usage is TRBV15 and J usage is TRBJ2-7; 7 bases fit TRBD2. The germline V gene has CDR1 LNHNV and CDR2 YYDKDF (reference sequence). This CDR3 contains 14 residues. Losses at the gene ends were 8 bases for V and 2 bases for J; bases not matched to a gene: 9. CDR3: CATYHGEGPYEQYF. The CDR3 DNA follows: TGTGCCACCTACCACGGGGAGGGTCCCTACGAGCAGTACTTC.

The genes are TRBV7-6 and TRBJ2-7; D remains ambiguous. The CDR3 is 13 residues long. The V gene lost 3 bases and the J gene lost 6 bases, with 12 bases spanning the gap. The germline gives CDR1 SGHVS, CDR2 FNYEAQ. The CDR3 region has the DNA TGTGCCAGCAGCTTTCGACAAGGAAGCGAGCAGTACTTC. Its translation is CASSFRQGSEQYF.

This clone was seen a few times. The chain combines TRBV19 with TRBJ2-7; 8 bases align to TRBD2. The CDR3 contains 15 residues. CDR1 is LNHDA, CDR2 SQIVND, per germline (reference sequence). J lost 3 bases, V lost 3 bases, and 7 bases had no gene match. The CDR3, as DNA: TGTGCCAGTAGTATGACTGCGGGGGGCCTCTACGAGCAGTACTTC. The encoded protein is CASSMTAGGLYEQYF.

The V call is TRBV5-1, the J call TRBJ2-7; 11 bases agree with TRBD2. Trimming cost V 4 bases and J 3 bases; bases outside gene matches: 6. CDR3 length: 15 residues. The germline CDR1 and CDR2 sequences are SGHRS and YFSETQ. DNA of the CDR3: TGCGCCAGCAGCATAGGGACTAGCGGAGGCTACGAGCAGTACTTC. This sequence encodes CASSIGTSGGYEQYF.

In its sample, this clone ranks as medium-sized. This chain connects TRBV5-4 to TRBJ2-1, with D possibly TRBD1 on 5 matching bases. From germline, CDR1 is SGHNT and CDR2 YYREEE (reference sequence). CDR3 length equals 14 residues. Trimming removed 4 bases from V and 2 bases from J, with 10 bases in between. Written as DNA, the CDR3 is TGTGCCAGCAGCCCGACAGTGACCTACAATGAGCAGTTCTTC. Its protein is CASSPTVTYNEQFF.

This chain links TRBV4-3 with TRBJ2-7; 10 bases fit TRBD2. Looked up from germline, CDR1 is LGHNA and CDR2 is YSLEER. J lost 4 bases, V lost 4 bases, and 7 bases had no gene match. This CDR3 comprises 15 residues. CDR3 protein: CASSLAGTSAYEQYF. CDR3 DNA sequence: TGCGCCAGCAGCCTTGCCGGGACTAGCGCTTACGAGCAGTACTTC.

The genes are TRBV6-1 and TRBJ2-7; TRBD2 is a possible D gene (6 bases). Trimming cost V 3 bases and J 2 bases, with 8 bases left between them. The CDR3 is 13 residues long. Germline V gives CDR1 MNHNS, CDR2 SASEGT. CDR3 protein: CASSEGGTYEQYF. CDR3 coding DNA: TGTGCCAGCAGTGAGGGGGGAACCTACGAGCAGTACTTC.

The chain joins TRBV14 to TRBJ1-2; D gene uncertain. CDR3 length equals 19 residues. Trimming took off 5 bases at V and 0 bases at J, with 25 bases between the two ends. Germline V gives CDR1 SGHDN, CDR2 FVKESK. In DNA, the CDR3 is TGTGCCAGCAGCAACTTGAAGGGCTCGACCCCCGCATCTAACTATGGCTACACCTTC. Translating gives CASSNLKGSTPASNYGYTF.

This clone occurred a few times. The V and J genes are TRBV6-1 and TRBJ2-5; D tentatively fits TRBD1 or TRBD2 (5 bases each). Germline CDR1 is MNHNS and CDR2 is SASEGT. The CDR3 is made up of 15 amino acids. V lost 2 bases, J lost 1 base, and 11 bases lay in between. In nucleotides, the CDR3 is TGTGCCAGCAGTGAACAGGTTGGGGGCCAAGAGACCCAGTACTTC. The encoded protein is CASSEQVGGQETQYF.

This chain links TRBV9 with TRBJ1-3, with D possibly TRBD1 on 5 matching bases. V shed 4 bases and J shed 1 base, with 12 bases lying between them. Germline V gene sequence: CDR1 SGDLS, CDR2 YYNGEE. CDR3 length equals 15 residues. CDR3 amino acids: CASSPRGGSGNTIYF. The DNA of the CDR3 is TGTGCCAGCAGCCCACGCGGGGGTTCTGGAAACACCATATATTTT.

The rearrangement joins TRBV7-3 to TRBJ2-3; TRBD2 aligns across 10 bases. Per germline, CDR1 SGHTA and CDR2 FQGTGA. This CDR3 comprises 15 residues. V dropped 4 bases and J dropped 2; count of bases not matched to a gene: 3. The CDR3 region has the DNA TGTGCCAGCAGCTATAGCGGGAGGAACACAGATACGCAGTATTTT. Protein sequence: CASSYSGRNTDTQYF.

As for this clone: The sample has other DNA sequences that encode this CDR3 too. The rearrangement joins TRBV5-1 to TRBJ1-1; TRBD1 matches at 8 bases. Germline loops: CDR1 SGHRS, CDR2 YFSETQ. This CDR3 is built from 14 residues. V was clipped by 0 bases and J by 5 bases; unmatched bases: 3. The CDR3 reads CASSLGQGITEAFF. CDR3 DNA: TGCGCCAGCAGCTTGGGACAGGGGATAACTGAAGCTTTCTTT.

This clone has only a few counts. The chain carries TRBV6-5 and TRBJ1-5, with TRBD1 identical over 8 bases. Unmatched junction bases numbered 3, after V lost 6 bases and J lost 2 bases. From germline, CDR1 is MNHEY and CDR2 SVGAGI. This CDR3 contains 14 residues. CDR3 DNA: TGTGCCAGCAGAAGGACAGGGCGCAATCAGCCCCAGCATTTT. This sequence encodes CASRRTGRNQPQHF.

The rearrangement uses TRBV18 and TRBJ1-2, with a weak D call TRBD1 (5 bases). Trimming removed 0 bases at V and 4 bases at J, with 12 bases between. This CDR3 contains 15 residues. Germline values: CDR1 KGHSH, CDR2 LQKENI. DNA of the CDR3: TGTGCCAGCTCACCACCGGCGGACAACAGCTATGGCTACACCTTC. Its protein is CASSPPADNSYGYTF.

The CDR3 region is CASSRPGQATLYGYTF. For the CDR3, the DNA is TGTGCCAGCAGCCGACCGGGACAGGCCACTTTGTATGGCTACACCTTC. The chain carries TRBV14 and TRBJ1-2; 8 bases fit TRBD1. The CDR3 is made up of 16 amino acids. The germline CDR1 and CDR2 sequences are SGHDN and FVKESK. Trimming removed 4 bases from V and 5 bases from J; junction bases left unmatched: 12.

This clone was observed a few times. V usage is TRBV28 and J usage is TRBJ2-7; D is uncertain. The germline gives CDR1 MDHEN, CDR2 SYDVKM. V lost 3 bases, J lost 4 bases, and 7 bases lay in between. The CDR3 contains 12 residues. The CDR3: CASSFARYEQYF. The CDR3 nucleotides are TGTGCCAGCAGTTTTGCCCGGTACGAGCAGTACTTC. The variable domain in full, with the rest retrieved from reference TRBV28 and TRBJ2-7, is DVKVTQSSRYLVKRTGEKVFLECVQDMDHENMFWYRQDPGLGLRLIYFSYDVKMKEKGDIPEGYSVSREKKERFSLILESASTNQTSMYLCASSFARYEQYFGPGTRLTVT.

This rearrangement joins TRBV11-2 to TRBJ1-2; D may be TRBD1 (5 bases). Trimming took 5 bases from V and 5 from J, leaving 15 bases between them. The CDR3 spans 14 residues. The V gene's germline CDR1 is SGHAT and CDR2 FQNNGV. CDR3 nucleotide sequence: TGTGCCAGCAGCCCCGATCGGGACCGATATGGCTACACCTTC. This encodes CASSPDRDRYGYTF.

The V call is TRBV5-6, the J call TRBJ1-6; D uncertain. The germline CDR1 and CDR2 sequences are SGHDT and YYEEEE. Deletions cut 0 bases from V and 3 bases from J, with 7 bases between. The CDR3 consists of 15 residues. The CDR3 loop is CASSLVASYNSPLHF. Written as DNA, the CDR3 is TGTGCCAGCAGCTTGGTTGCCAGCTATAATTCACCCCTCCACTTT.

The V gene is TRBV21-1, the J gene TRBJ2-7; whether TRBD2, the table's D call, matches the DNA was not checked. TRBV21-1 is designated a pseudogene. This CDR3 has 14 amino acids. The DNA for the CDR3 is TGTGCCAGCAGCAGGATTCGGGGGGCATACGAGCAGTACTTC. Protein: CASSRIRGAYEQYF.

The chain links TRBV4-3 to TRBJ2-7; TRBD2 aligns across 9 bases. Germline CDR1 and CDR2: LGHNA and YSLEER. V lost 2 bases to trimming and J lost 7 bases; unmatched junction nucleotides: 12. The CDR3 has 16 amino acids. The CDR3 DNA is TGCGCCAGCAGCCAAAGTTTGGAGGCGGGAGGGCAAGAGCAGTACTTC. Translation: CASSQSLEAGGQEQYF.

V and J are TRBV7-3 and TRBJ2-1, with D maybe TRBD2 (7 bases). This CDR3 contains 15 residues. The germline gives CDR1 SGHTA, CDR2 FQGTGA. V was cut by 5 bases and J by 7 bases, with 18 bases left in between. CDR3 region: CASSQSGTNNNEQFF. DNA for the CDR3: TGTGCCAGCAGCCAAAGCGGGACAAATAATAATGAGCAGTTCTTC.